These 25 T cell receptor beta chains came from one sample sequenced in a study of regulatory T cells in long-lasting Graves disease (dated by TCRdb to the early 2020s). The library was built by means of multiplex PCR. TCRdb shows the sequencer as Illumina HiSeq 4000. iRepertoire HTBI primers and Arm-PCR amplification of CDR3 regions were used to construct TCR beta libraries. Starting from the raw public reads, TCRdb applied fastp trimming at Q25, assembled clones with MiXCR and retained in-frame beta chains. Identical CDR3 protein sequences are pooled into one entry, listed with their most common genes and DNA. The sample profile shows fewer than 650,000 distinct CDR3 sequences; around 15% of them were found once. The ten largest clones add up to 9.5% to 15% of the sample. The sample's time point label, decoded: newly diagnosed GD, antithyroid drugs for less than 3 months. For both TCR sequencing and RNA sequencing, RNA was extracted from PBMCs in TRIzol.

The sample was also linked to a second study, of T cells in Graves' hyperthyroidism and ophthalmopathy.

The starting material was peripheral blood mononuclear cells (PBMCs), obtained at new diagnosis, from a patient treated with antithyroid drugs. The source of these receptors is a man in his late teens or twenties with Graves disease. Donor details come from another sample of the same person, matched by shared clones.

The rearrangement uses TRBV19 and TRBJ2-3, with D possibly TRBD1 on 6 matching bases. The CDR3 covers 15 residues. Germline V gives CDR1 LNHDA, CDR2 SQIVND (reference sequence). The V end was cut by 5 bases, the J end by 0 bases, with 12 bases between. The CDR3 spells CASSFRTASTDTQYF. Here the CDR3 DNA reads TGTGCCAGTAGTTTTAGGACAGCTAGCACAGATACGCAGTATTTT. The whole variable domain, remainder taken from reference TRBV19 and TRBJ2-3, is DGGITQSPKYLFRKEGQNVTLSCEQNLNHDAMYWYRQDPGQGLRLIYYSQIVNDFQKGDIAEGYSVSREKKESFPLTVTSAQKNPTAFYLCASSFRTASTDTQYFGPGTRLTVL.

The chain employs TRBV19 and TRBJ2-1; D might be TRBD2 (6 bases). The CDR3 extends over 15 amino acids. Germline-derived CDR1 and CDR2 are LNHDA and SQIVND (reference sequence). V lost 6 bases and J 2 bases, leaving 14 bases between the germline ends. In nucleotides, the CDR3 is TGTGCCAGTAGGGCGGGACGGGAAACCTACAATGAGCAGTTCTTC. Encoded protein: CASRAGRETYNEQFF.

This clonotype was seen a handful of times. The chain links TRBV20-1 to TRBJ2-5; D possibly uses TRBD1 or TRBD2 (5 bases each). V shed 1 base and J shed 1 base, with 10 bases lying between them. The CDR3 is 14 amino acids. Per germline, CDR1 DFQATT and CDR2 SNEGSKA (reference sequence). CDR3 DNA sequence: TGCAGTGCTAGAGTTTGGGGGATCCAAGAGACCCAGTACTTC. Protein sequence: CSARVWGIQETQYF.

This clonotype was counted a few times. The V call is TRBV20-1, the J call TRBJ2-3, with 12 bases matching TRBD2. Losses at the gene ends were 4 bases for V and 0 bases for J; bases not matched to a gene: 5. There are 16 residues in the CDR3. Germline V gives CDR1 DFQATT, CDR2 SNEGSKA (reference sequence). The CDR3 bases are TGCAGTGCTACCAAGGGACTAGCGGGTAGCACAGATACGCAGTATTTT. It translates to CSATKGLAGSTDTQYF.

This clonotype was recorded only once. The V gene is TRBV6-1, the J gene TRBJ1-5, with D perhaps TRBD1 (5 bases). The V gene lost 7 bases and the J gene lost 2 bases, with 18 bases spanning the gap. The CDR3 has 16 residues. Germline values: CDR1 MNHNS, CDR2 SASEGT. In nucleotides, the CDR3 is TGTGCCAGCAACCTGGGGGGTTCCGGAGGCAATCAGCCCCAGCATTTT. Its translation is CASNLGGSGGNQPQHF.

This clonotype was counted once. The chain combines TRBV11-2 with TRBJ2-7, with 9 bases identical to TRBD2. J gave up 5 bases and V 0 bases, and 5 bases lay outside the gene matches. Per germline, CDR1 SGHAT and CDR2 FQNNGV. The CDR3 has 15 amino acids. In nucleotides, the CDR3 is TGTGCCAGCAGCTTAGACCCGGGACTAGCACACGAGCAGTACTTC. The encoded protein is CASSLDPGLAHEQYF.

This chain connects TRBV5-6 to TRBJ2-3, with D possibly called TRBD1 or TRBD2 (5 bases each). Germline-derived CDR1 and CDR2 are SGHDT and YYEEEE. The V and J ends lost 0 bases and 1 base respectively, with 9 bases between them. The CDR3 runs 15 residues. CDR3 bases: TGTGCCAGCAGCTTGGGTCCGGGGCGCACAGATACGCAGTATTTT. Protein: CASSLGPGRTDTQYF.

This clonotype has only a few counts. V usage is TRBV29-1 and J usage is TRBJ2-7; perhaps TRBD2 as D (5 bases). The CDR3 runs 11 residues. Trimming pared 6 bases from V and 2 bases from J, leaving 8 bases between. The germline gives CDR1 SQVTM, CDR2 ANQGSEA. The CDR3 coding sequence is TGCAGCGTCCACGGGGCCTACGAGCAGTACTTC. Its translation is CSVHGAYEQYF.

The chain uses TRBV5-5 and TRBJ1-6; TRBD1 might be the D (5 bases). The V gene's germline CDR1 is SGHKS and CDR2 YYEKEE (reference sequence). The CDR3 has 20 amino acids. The V end lost 7 bases, the J end lost 2 bases, and 28 bases lay between the germline ends. The CDR3: CASLVPRRGQGLPYNSPLHF. In nucleotides, the CDR3 is TGTGCCAGCTTGGTCCCACGGCGGGGCCAGGGTCTCCCCTATAATTCACCCCTCCACTTT.

This clonotype was counted at least ten times. The chain couples TRBV20-1 to TRBJ2-7; D may correspond to TRBD1 or TRBD2 (5 bases each). V lost 7 bases and J lost 6, with 25 bases in between. This CDR3 spans 15 amino acids. CDR1 is DFQATT and CDR2 is SNEGSKA in the germline V gene (reference sequence). The CDR3 reads CSGVDPGRALGEQYF. The CDR3 nucleotides are TGCAGTGGCGTAGACCCGGGGCGGGCTCTGGGCGAGCAGTACTTC.

In its sample, this clonotype was seen a few times. V usage is TRBV20-1 and J usage is TRBJ2-1; 13 positions agree with TRBD2. Germline V gene lookup returns CDR1 DFQATT and CDR2 SNEGSKA (reference sequence). The CDR3 has 16 amino acids. Unmatched junction bases numbered 9, after V lost 1 base and J lost 9 bases. CDR3 in amino acids: CSARVGLAGEWSEQFF. The CDR3 DNA follows: TGCAGTGCTAGAGTTGGACTAGCGGGAGAATGGTCTGAGCAGTTCTTC.

This clonotype was picked up many times. This chain uses TRBV27 with TRBJ2-6; a weak D match, TRBD1 (5 bases). Germline V gene lookup returns CDR1 MNHEY and CDR2 SMNVEV (reference sequence). This CDR3 comprises 17 residues. Trimming stripped 1 base from V and 0 bases from J, with 10 bases between. For the CDR3, the DNA is TGTGCCAGCAGTTTATGGGGCGGAGTCTCTGGGGCCAACGTCCTGACTTTC. Residues: CASSLWGGVSGANVLTF.

As to this clonotype: A clone one base away is much larger, so this may be a read error. The chain is built from TRBV7-2 and TRBJ2-2; 9 bases agree with TRBD2. Per germline, CDR1 SGHTA and CDR2 FQGNSA. This CDR3 has 16 amino acids. The V gene end was trimmed by 5 bases and the J gene end by 9 bases; junction bases not matched to a gene: 13. CDR3 loop: CASSRSRAGGPRELFF. CDR3 nucleotides: TGTGCCAGCAGCAGAAGTCGTGCGGGAGGGCCCAGGGAGCTGTTTTTT.

The genes are TRBV9 and TRBJ2-3, with 11 bases identical to TRBD2. The CDR3 contains 16 residues. V shed 0 bases and J 1 base; nucleotides not matched to a gene: 1. Germline CDR1 reads SGDLS; CDR2 reads YYNGEE. Here the CDR3 reads CASSVDSGRGTDTQYF. CDR3 coding DNA: TGTGCCAGCAGCGTAGATAGCGGGAGGGGCACAGATACGCAGTATTTT.

The gene calls are TRBV4-2 and TRBJ2-1; D not resolved. The CDR3 totals 13 residues. Between the trimmed V and J ends, which lost 3 bases and 4 bases, there was a span of 7 bases. Germline V gene sequence: CDR1 LGHNA, CDR2 YNFKEQ. The CDR3 is CASSQGEYNEQFF. The CDR3 DNA reads as TGTGCCAGCAGCCAGGGCGAGTACAATGAGCAGTTCTTC.

The chain is built from TRBV6-1 and TRBJ2-3; D might be TRBD2 (5 bases). The CDR3 is 11 residues long. The germline V gene encodes CDR1 MNHNS and CDR2 SASEGT. V was trimmed by 2 bases and J by 12 bases, leaving 9 bases between them. CDR3 sequence reads: CASSETGVQYF. CDR3 in DNA: TGTGCCAGCAGTGAAACCGGGGTCCAGTATTTT.

V gene TRBV7-9 combines with J gene TRBJ1-4; D may be TRBD1 (5 bases). The V and J ends lost 5 bases and 0 bases respectively, with 16 bases between them. The CDR3 is 17 residues long. The V gene's germline CDR1 is SEHNR and CDR2 FQNEAQ (reference sequence). CDR3 sequence reads: CASSPGNRGATNEKLFF. The CDR3 nucleotides read TGTGCCAGCAGCCCCGGGAATCGGGGCGCAACTAATGAAAAACTGTTTTTT.

In its sample, this clonotype was seen many times. The gene calls are TRBV2 and TRBJ1-4; D unclear. Trimming removed 4 bases from V and 7 bases from J, with 16 bases in between. Germline V gives CDR1 SNHLY, CDR2 FYNNEI. CDR3 length equals 15 residues. The CDR3 region is CASSGRREAAEKLFF. CDR3 DNA sequence: TGTGCCAGCAGTGGTCGCCGGGAGGCGGCTGAAAAACTGTTTTTT. The full variable domain, in which reference TRBV2 and TRBJ1-4 provide the parts outside the CDR3, is EPEVTQTPSHQVTQMGQEVILRCVPISNHLYFYWYRQILGQKVEFLVSFYNNEISEKSEIFDDQFSVERPDGSNFTLKIRSTKLEDSAMYFCASSGRREAAEKLFFGSGTQLSVL.

This clonotype came up many times. The chain recombines TRBV2 with TRBJ1-1, with unresolved D. This CDR3 is 15 amino acids long. V dropped 5 bases and J dropped 5 bases, with 18 bases sitting between them. Germline CDR1 is SNHLY and CDR2 is FYNNEI. DNA for the CDR3: TGTGCCAGCAGTCAATGGGTGGGGAGTGGTACTGAAGCTTTCTTT. Protein: CASSQWVGSGTEAFF.

This clonotype was recorded many times. This chain connects TRBV12-3 or TRBV12-4 to TRBJ1-2, with 9 bases that match TRBD1. The CDR3 totals 13 residues. V lost 6 bases to trimming and J lost 8 bases; unmatched junction nucleotides: 7. CDR3 DNA sequence: TGTGCCAGCAGCCCTGGGACAGGGAGCGGCTACACCTTC. Its translation is CASSPGTGSGYTF.

The chain uses TRBV5-6 and TRBJ1-2; no clear D. The germline V and J ends were trimmed by 4 bases and 1 base, with 11 bases remaining between them. CDR3 length: 14 residues. The germline CDR1 and CDR2 sequences are SGHDT and YYEEEE. The CDR3 DNA reads TGTGCCAGCAGCCAGAGGGCAGTTAACTATGGCTACACCTTC. The encoded protein is CASSQRAVNYGYTF.

The J gene is TRBJ1-1, the V gene TRBV11-2; no clear D. This CDR3 comprises 17 residues. CDR1 SGHAT and CDR2 FQNNGV come from the germline V gene. Trimming shortened V by 1 base and J by 0 bases, and 15 bases separated the two germline ends. CDR3 protein: CASSLGPSRVLNTEAFF. In DNA form, the CDR3 reads TGTGCCAGCAGCTTAGGCCCCAGCAGAGTACTGAACACTGAAGCTTTCTTT.

At least ten counts were recorded for this clonotype. The chain links TRBV25-1 to TRBJ1-1; D gene ambiguous. The germline gives CDR1 MGHDK, CDR2 SYGVNS. Trimming took off 4 bases at V and 0 bases at J, with 6 bases between the two ends. This CDR3 region has 13 residues. The CDR3 nucleotides are TGTGCCAGCAGTGGCAGCTTGAACACTGAAGCTTTCTTT. Its translation: CASSGSLNTEAFF.

This clonotype was detected only a few times. Here the CDR3 DNA reads TGTGCCAGCAGCCAGCGGGACCCGCCCTCCTACGAGCAGTACTTC. Translating it yields CASSQRDPPSYEQYF. The rearrangement links TRBV7-9 to TRBJ2-7; 7 nucleotides agree with TRBD2. This CDR3 comprises 15 residues. Germline CDR1 is SEHNR and CDR2 is FQNEAQ (reference sequence). V was pared by 5 bases and J by 0 bases, with 7 bases of the junction left unmatched. The full variable domain, its missing parts supplied by reference TRBV7-9 and TRBJ2-7, is DTGVSQNPRHKITKRGQNVTFRCDPISEHNRLYWYRQTLGQGPEFLTYFQNEAQLEKSRLLSDRFSAERPKGSFSTLEIQRTEQGDSAMYLCASSQRDPPSYEQYFGPGTRLTVT.

This clonotype was seen ten or more times. The chain combines TRBV7-2 with TRBJ2-5, with 10 nucleotides matching TRBD1. Per germline, CDR1 SGHTA and CDR2 FQGNSA. The CDR3 spans 15 residues. V shed 2 bases, J shed 5 bases, and the junction held 5 bases outside the gene matches. The CDR3 is CASSLQTGGKETQYF. Here the CDR3 DNA reads TGTGCCAGCAGCTTACAGACAGGGGGCAAGGAGACCCAGTACTTC.